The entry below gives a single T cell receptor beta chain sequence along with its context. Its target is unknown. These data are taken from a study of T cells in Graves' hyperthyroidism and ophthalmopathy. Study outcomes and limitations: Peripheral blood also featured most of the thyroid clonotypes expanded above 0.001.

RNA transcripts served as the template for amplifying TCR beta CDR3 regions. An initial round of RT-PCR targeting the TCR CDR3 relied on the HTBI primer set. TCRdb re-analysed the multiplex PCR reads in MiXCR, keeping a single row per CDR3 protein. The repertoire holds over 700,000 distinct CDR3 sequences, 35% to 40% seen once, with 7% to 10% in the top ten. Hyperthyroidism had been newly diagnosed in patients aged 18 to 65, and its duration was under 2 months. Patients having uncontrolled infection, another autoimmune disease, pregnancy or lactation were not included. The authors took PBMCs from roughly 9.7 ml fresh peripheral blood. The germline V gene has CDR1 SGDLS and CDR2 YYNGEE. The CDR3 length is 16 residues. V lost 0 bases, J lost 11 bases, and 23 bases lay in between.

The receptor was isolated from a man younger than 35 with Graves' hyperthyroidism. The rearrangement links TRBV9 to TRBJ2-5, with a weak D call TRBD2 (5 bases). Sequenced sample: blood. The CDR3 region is CASSVAERMGGHEQYF. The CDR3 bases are TGTGCCAGCAGCGTAGCTGAGCGGATGGGTGGGCATGAGCAGTACTTC.